This is a list of T cell receptor beta chains from one sample in a study of blood T cell repertoires in COVID-19. This table comes from immunoSEQ multiplex PCR, and its TCRdb copy is limited to in-frame clones, with some not included. Of more than 70,000 clones listed, 90% are singletons. The sample consisted of peripheral blood. Receptors originate from a woman between 18 and 29 years old with acute or convalescent COVID-19. Both conserved end residues are part of each CDR3. A D gene is named only where the DNA matches it firmly. Not every row has a clone size; where given, it reads once, few, many or a size class.

CDR3 length | D gene | J gene | clone size | V gene | CDR3 DNA | CDR3 protein
15 | TRBD1 | TRBJ2-2 | NA | TRBV5-6 | TGTGCCAGCAGTATTGACAGGGTGACTATCGGGGAGCTGTTTTTT | CASSIDRVTIGELFF
15 | TRBD2 | TRBJ2-3 | NA | TRBV10-3 | TGTGCCATCAGTGACGGGGGGGCCAAGGCAGATACGCAGTATTTT | CAISDGGAKADTQYF
13 | TRBD1 | TRBJ1-5 | NA | TRBV19 | TGTGCCAGTAGTGAGGGACAGGCGTCAGCCCAGCATTTT | CASSEGQASAQHF
14 | NA | TRBJ2-5 | once | TRBV4-2 | TGTGCCAGCAGCCAAGACCGACAGCAAGAGACCCAGTACTTC | CASSQDRQQETQYF
19 | TRBD2 | TRBJ2-1 | NA | TRBV7-8 | TGTGCCAGCAGCTTAGACGTACTAGCGGGAGTGAGCTCCTACAATGAGCAGTTCTTC | CASSLDVLAGVSSYNEQFF
13 | NA | TRBJ1-2 | NA | TRBV7-9 | TGTGCCAGCGGTCGAGGCGCTAACTATGGCTACACCTTC | CASGRGANYGYTF
16 | NA | TRBJ1-4 | NA | TRBV28 | TGTGCCAGCAGTTTTGTTCGGGGGGTAGTAATCGAAAAACTGTTTTTT | CASSFVRGVVIEKLFF
15 | NA | TRBJ2-1 | NA | TRBV5-1 | TGCGCCAGCAGTTCAGACACGATCTCCTACAATGAGCAGTTCTTC | CASSSDTISYNEQFF
15 | TRBD1 | TRBJ2-3 | NA | TRBV19 | TGTGCCAGTAGAATGGGGACAGCCAGCACAGATACGCAGTATTTT | CASRMGTASTDTQYF
16 | TRBD1 | TRBJ2-7 | NA | TRBV27 | TGTGCCAGCAGTTTATCGACGGGACAGGGAAGTTGGGAGCAGTACTTC | CASSLSTGQGSWEQYF
13 | NA | TRBJ2-7 | once | TRBV5-4 | TGTGCCAGCAGCTTGGACAGGGAAGGCGAGCAGTACTTC | CASSLDREGEQYF
16 | NA | TRBJ1-1 | NA | TRBV13 | TGTGCCAGCAGCTTCTCGCGGAACACGATGAACACTGAAGCTTTCTTT | CASSFSRNTMNTEAFF
15 | TRBD1 | TRBJ1-5 | NA | TRBV5-1 | TGCGCCAGCAGAACAACCGGGACAGATAATCAGCCCCAGCATTTT | CASRTTGTDNQPQHF
15 | NA | TRBJ1-4 | NA | TRBV6-5 | TGTGCCAGCAGTAGTCGACAGGCGATAAATGAAAAACTGTTTTTT | CASSSRQAINEKLFF
11 | NA | TRBJ1-1 | once | TRBV28 | TGTGCCAGCACCGGGTCTTTTGAAGCTTTCTTT | CASTGSFEAFF
15 | TRBD1 | TRBJ2-1 | NA | TRBV6-5 | TGTGCCAGCAGTCCCGGGACAGCAATCTACAATGAGCAGTTCTTC | CASSPGTAIYNEQFF
15 | NA | TRBJ1-4 | NA | TRBV5-1 | TGCGCCAGCAGCGCCGGAGATGCAACTAATGAAAAACTGTTTTTT | CASSAGDATNEKLFF
15 | TRBD1 | TRBJ1-1 | NA | TRBV18 | TGTGCCAGCTCACCACCGACAGGGGGGGACACTGAAGCTTTCTTT | CASSPPTGGDTEAFF
16 | NA | TRBJ2-5 | NA | TRBV5-5 | TGTGCCAGCAGCTTACGGGTATTAGACGGTCAAGAGACCCAGTACTTC | CASSLRVLDGQETQYF
16 | NA | TRBJ2-1 | once | TRBV9 | TGTGCCAGCAGCGTAGGGGCGGCTCGAGCGGACAATGAGCAGTTCTTC | CASSVGAARADNEQFF
15 | TRBD1 | TRBJ1-5 | NA | TRBV28 | TGTGCCAGCAGTGCACGGGACAGGGATGTTCAGCCCCAGCATTTT | CASSARDRDVQPQHF
12 | NA | TRBJ1-4 | once | TRBV5-8 | TGTGCCAGCAGCTTGTATCGGAGGGAACTGTTTTTT | CASSLYRRELFF
13 | NA | TRBJ1-6 | once | TRBV11-3 | TGTGCCAGCACCTCGATCACAGGGCCACCCCTCCACTTT | CASTSITGPPLHF
14 | NA | TRBJ2-3 | NA | TRBV6-1 | TGTGCCAGCAGTGAATATCGTGGCACAGATACGCAGTATTTT | CASSEYRGTDTQYF
16 | NA | TRBJ1-2 | NA | TRBV7-6 | TGTGCCAGCAGCATCGATGTGGGGGAGGAGATCTATGGCTACACCTTC | CASSIDVGEEIYGYTF
16 | TRBD1 | TRBJ2-7 | NA | TRBV5-5 | TGTGCCAGCAGCTTCAAGGGGACAGGGAAGTCCTACGAGCAGTACTTC | CASSFKGTGKSYEQYF
15 | NA | TRBJ2-7 | NA | TRBV5-6 | TGTGCCAGCAGCTCAATCGGAGGGCCTACCTTCGAGCAGTACTTC | CASSSIGGPTFEQYF
14 | TRBD1 | TRBJ2-5 | NA | TRBV3-1/TRBV3-2 | TGTGCCAGCTCTACTACAGGGGGCGTGGAGACCCAGTACTTC | CASSTTGGVETQYF
16 | TRBD2 | TRBJ2-5 | NA | TRBV2 | TGTGCCAGCAGTGATGAGGGCGGGAGGGTGTCAGAGACCCAGTACTTC | CASSDEGGRVSETQYF
16 | TRBD1 | TRBJ1-5 | NA | TRBV19 | TGTGCCAGTAGTATAACTGCCGGACAGGGGAATCAGCCCCAGCATTTT | CASSITAGQGNQPQHF
14 | TRBD1 | TRBJ2-4 | NA | TRBV5-6 | TGTGCCAGCAGCCAGGCCGACAGGGAAGCCATTCAGTACTTC | CASSQADREAIQYF
15 | NA | TRBJ2-3 | NA | TRBV18 | TGTGCCAGCTCACCCACCCTTGCGGGCACAGATACGCAGTATTTT | CASSPTLAGTDTQYF
13 | NA | TRBJ1-1 | once | TRBV20-1 | TGCAGTGCTAGTGGGGGCGCAGGGACTGAAGCTTTCTTT | CSASGGAGTEAFF
16 | TRBD2 | TRBJ2-1 | NA | TRBV11-2 | TGTGCCAGCAGCTTATGGGGGGGACTAGCGGACAATGAGCAGTTCTTC | CASSLWGGLADNEQFF
13 | NA | TRBJ2-7 | few | TRBV18 | TGTGCCAGCTCATCCGGACTATACTACGAGCAGTACTTC | CASSSGLYYEQYF
15 | TRBD2 | TRBJ2-1 | NA | TRBV6-5 | TGTGCCAGCAGTTATCGGCGGGAGGCCTACAATGAGCAGTTCTTC | CASSYRREAYNEQFF
17 | TRBD2 | TRBJ2-7 | NA | TRBV7-2 | TGTGCCAGCAGCCTTTCGACGGGAGGGCCGAGGACCTACGAGCAGTACTTC | CASSLSTGGPRTYEQYF
15 | TRBD2 | TRBJ2-3 | NA | TRBV29-1 | TGCAGCACTACCCCTACTAGCGGAGGCACAGATACGCAGTATTTT | CSTTPTSGGTDTQYF
14 | TRBD1 | TRBJ2-7 | NA | TRBV27 | TGTGCCAGCAGTCTCGGGACAGGGTTTTACGAGCAGTACTTC | CASSLGTGFYEQYF
15 | TRBD1 | TRBJ1-2 | NA | TRBV2 | TGTGCCAGCAGTCCTCTGACAGGGATTAGCTATGGCTACACCTTC | CASSPLTGISYGYTF
15 | NA | TRBJ2-3 | NA | TRBV21-1 | TGTGCCAGCAGCACCCGGGACAGGGGGCAAGATACGCAGTATTTT | CASSTRDRGQDTQYF